Listed here are 21 T cell receptor beta chains from one sample, sequenced in a study of T-cell memory formation after mild COVID-19. TCRdb independently ran MiXCR on the 5' RACE reads; one entry per CDR3 protein. Altogether around 130,000 distinct CDR3 sequences are present, around 14% being singletons, with the ten largest covering more than 25%. What was sequenced was PBMCs or a T cell subset sorted from them (not recorded which). The receptor source for this set is an adult woman who had mild COVID-19 (a few samples of this study predate the infection). Cell type and time point are not known.

This clonotype occurred a few times. This CDR3 reads CSARDILITGELFF. The CDR3 region has the DNA TGCAGTGCTAGAGATATCCTAATCACCGGGGAGCTGTTTTTT. V gene TRBV20-1 combines with J gene TRBJ2-2, with D unresolved. V lost 0 bases and J 4 bases, leaving 9 bases between the germline ends. The CDR3 is made up of 14 amino acids. Germline assignment: CDR1 DFQATT and CDR2 SNEGSKA (reference sequence).

The chain is built from TRBV7-9 and TRBJ2-1, with D possibly matching TRBD2 (6 bases). Trimming removed 1 base from V and 14 bases from J, with 15 bases in between. The germline V gene encodes CDR1 SEHNR and CDR2 FQNEAQ (reference sequence). The length of the CDR3 is 13 residues. CDR3 protein: CASSLVVGDSEFF. DNA of the CDR3: TGTGCCAGCAGCTTAGTTGTGGGGGACTCGGAGTTCTTC.

V gene TRBV5-1 combines with J gene TRBJ2-7; 9 bases are a match to TRBD1. Looked up from germline, CDR1 is SGHRS and CDR2 is YFSETQ. V shed 0 bases and J 3 bases; nucleotides not matched to a gene: 4. The CDR3 is 15 residues long. The CDR3 is CASSLGDRGGYEQYF. The CDR3 nucleotides are TGCGCCAGCAGCTTGGGCGACAGGGGGGGCTACGAGCAGTACTTC.

This clonotype has more than one count but fewer than ten. This chain uses TRBV12-3 or TRBV12-4 with TRBJ1-2, with a tentative D call TRBD1 (5 bases). Trimming took off 7 bases at V and 6 bases at J, with 12 bases between the two ends. This CDR3 has 12 amino acids. The CDR3 reads CASTGLIHGYTF. In nucleotides, the CDR3 is TGTGCCAGCACAGGGTTAATCCATGGCTACACCTTC.

The chain employs TRBV24-1 and TRBJ2-7; D uncertain. The CDR3 totals 12 residues. Germline loops: CDR1 KGHDR, CDR2 SFDVKD. The V end lost 0 bases, the J end lost 7 bases, and 6 bases lay between the germline ends. The CDR3 protein is CATSDLNGEQYF. CDR3 coding DNA: TGTGCCACCAGTGATTTGAACGGAGAGCAGTACTTC.

The genes are TRBV4-1 and TRBJ1-2; D is uncertain. Germline CDR1 is MGHRA and CDR2 is YSYEKL. CDR3 length: 16 residues. The germline V and J ends were trimmed by 0 bases and 1 base, with 12 bases remaining between them. Written as DNA, the CDR3 is TGCGCCAGCAGCCAAGAAGCAGCAATCCTTAACTATGGCTACACCTTC. This sequence encodes CASSQEAAILNYGYTF.

The gene calls are TRBV15 and TRBJ2-7, with D unresolved. With 6 bases removed from V and 1 base from J, the gap between germline ends came to 7 bases. CDR1 is LNHNV, CDR2 YYDKDF, per germline (reference sequence). CDR3 length: 12 residues. CDR3 residues: CATRSRSYEQYF. CDR3 coding DNA: TGTGCCACCAGATCCAGATCCTACGAGCAGTACTTC.

This clonotype was seen a few times. The chain employs TRBV29-1 and TRBJ2-7; 8 bases align to TRBD1. This CDR3 contains 13 residues. V lost 3 bases, J lost 6 bases, and 7 bases stayed unmatched. The germline V gene has CDR1 SQVTM and CDR2 ANQGSEA. The CDR3 DNA reads TGCAGCGTTGATTGGAGAGACAGGGGCGAGCAGTACTTC. It yields the protein CSVDWRDRGEQYF.

The chain joins TRBV12-3 or TRBV12-4 to TRBJ1-5; 7 bases map to TRBD1. This CDR3 comprises 14 residues. Losses at the gene ends were 6 bases for V and 9 bases for J; bases not matched to a gene: 11. The CDR3 nucleotides read TGTGCCAGCAGCTGGGGAGGGGGCGGGGGGCCCCAGCATTTT. Its protein is CASSWGGGGGPQHF.

In this sample, this clonotype turned up a few times. The V gene is TRBV6-1, the J gene TRBJ1-1; weak D call: TRBD1 (5 bases). V lost 6 bases to trimming and J lost 4 bases, with 12 bases between them. The germline gives CDR1 MNHNS, CDR2 SASEGT. This CDR3 is 13 amino acids long. This chain's CDR3 is CASSGGATTEAFF. Here the CDR3 DNA reads TGTGCCAGCAGCGGGGGTGCGACCACTGAAGCTTTCTTT.

This clonotype was observed a handful of times. The J gene is TRBJ1-1, the V gene TRBV20-1; TRBD1 matches at 8 bases. CDR1 and CDR2 from the germline V gene are DFQATT and SNEGSKA (reference sequence). The trim removed 3 bases at V and 6 bases at J, leaving 9 bases unmatched. The CDR3 runs to 14 residues. CDR3 amino acids: CSASLGQAGAEAFF. The DNA for the CDR3 is TGCAGTGCTAGCCTGGGACAGGCTGGCGCTGAAGCTTTCTTT.

This chain uses TRBV10-2 with TRBJ2-5; D gene uncertain. The V end was cut by 8 bases, the J end by 5 bases, with 9 bases between. The length of the CDR3 is 11 residues. CDR1 WSHSY and CDR2 SAAADI come from the germline V gene. The CDR3 sequence: CASRAGETQYF. CDR3 nucleotides: TGCGCCAGCCGGGCCGGGGAGACCCAGTACTTC.

The V call is TRBV4-2, the J call TRBJ2-7; the D is unclear. Germline V lookup: CDR1 LGHNA, CDR2 YNFKEQ. V lost 2 bases and J 6 bases, leaving 5 bases between the germline ends. The CDR3 is 11 residues long. The CDR3 nucleotides read TGTGCCAGCAGCCAATCGAGCGAGCAGTACTTC. Encoded protein: CASSQSSEQYF.

The rearrangement joins TRBV7-8 to TRBJ2-5; maybe TRBD1 (6 bases). Germline V CDR1 and CDR2: SGHVS, FQNEAQ. Trimming stripped 4 bases from V and 3 bases from J, with 12 bases between. CDR3 size: 14 residues. The CDR3: CASSSLQGKETQYF. CDR3 nucleotides: TGTGCCAGCAGCTCCCTACAGGGCAAAGAGACCCAGTACTTC.

V is TRBV6-5 and J is TRBJ2-6, with unresolved D. Germline CDR1 and CDR2: MNHEY and SVGAGI. V lost 7 bases and J lost 0, with 16 bases in between. This CDR3 contains 17 residues. CDR3 nucleotide sequence: TGTGCCAGCACACTAACCAGCCCAAGCTCTGGGGCCAACGTCCTGACTTTC. Translating gives CASTLTSPSSGANVLTF.

There are a few counts of this clonotype. The chain combines TRBV5-1 with TRBJ1-5; TRBD1 aligns across 9 bases. Germline trimming cut 4 bases from V and 1 base from J; bases unmatched to any gene: 3. This CDR3 is built from 15 residues. CDR1 SGHRS and CDR2 YFSETQ come from the germline V gene. This CDR3 reads CASSQGTGSNQPQHF. The CDR3 DNA follows: TGCGCCAGCAGCCAAGGGACAGGGAGCAATCAGCCCCAGCATTTT.

This clonotype has just a few counts. The chain couples TRBV12-3 or TRBV12-4 to TRBJ2-7; D may match TRBD1 or TRBD2 (5 bases each). Trimming pared 5 bases from V and 3 bases from J, leaving 14 bases between. The CDR3 extends over 14 amino acids. CDR3 in amino acids: CASSPGTEGYEQYF. Written as DNA, the CDR3 is TGTGCCAGCAGTCCCGGGACGGAAGGCTACGAGCAGTACTTC.

The chain joins TRBV24-1 to TRBJ1-2; D is undetermined. The germline gives CDR1 KGHDR, CDR2 SFDVKD. The CDR3 is made up of 13 amino acids. Trimming pared 5 bases from V and 3 bases from J, leaving 9 bases between. This CDR3 is CATSAGGYYGYTF. Written as DNA, the CDR3 is TGTGCCACCAGTGCGGGCGGATACTATGGCTACACCTTC.

This clonotype was seen a few times. The V and J genes are TRBV4-2 and TRBJ2-7, with no clear D. V gave up 0 bases and J gave up 0 bases, with 12 bases separating them. The CDR3 covers 16 residues. Germline V gene sequence: CDR1 LGHNA, CDR2 YNFKEQ. The CDR3 loop is CASSQDQRAGSYEQYF. CDR3 nucleotide sequence: TGTGCCAGCAGCCAAGACCAACGGGCAGGCTCCTACGAGCAGTACTTC.

V is TRBV7-9 and J is TRBJ2-3; the D is unclear. The CDR3 has 15 amino acids. CDR1 and CDR2 (germline): SEHNR, FQNEAQ (reference sequence). Trimming took 2 bases from V and 6 from J, leaving 15 bases between them. The CDR3 spells CASSLLLGNVDTQYF. The CDR3 DNA reads as TGTGCCAGCAGCTTACTTCTGGGTAACGTGGATACGCAGTATTTT.

This clonotype was found a few times. DNA for the CDR3: TGTGCCAGCAGTTACTCAGGGACTAGCAAGTACAATGAGCAGTTCTTC. Protein sequence: CASSYSGTSKYNEQFF. This chain links TRBV6-5 with TRBJ2-1, with 9 positions matching TRBD2. CDR1 MNHEY and CDR2 SVGAGI come from the germline V gene. The CDR3 is 16 amino acids. Trimming cost V 0 bases and J 4 bases; bases outside gene matches: 4.